The rows below give T cell receptor beta chains drawn from one sample of a study of blood T cells in healthy people across ages. Each CDR3 protein is one row after TCRdb ran MiXCR on the 5' RACE reads. The sample has 500,000 to 700,000 distinct CDR3 sequences; roughly 31% are singletons. Source material: blood. The receptors come from a woman older than 75 in good health. The CDR3 runs from the conserved cysteine through the conserved F or W. A D gene is named only where the DNA matches it firmly. Clone size is given for some rows only: seen once, a few or many times, or a class if the clone is expanded.

D | J | V | size | DNA | CDR3
. | TRBJ1-5 | TRBV20-1 | many | TGCAGTGCTAGAGATAGGGCCGGGTGGAGCAATCAGCCCCAGCATTTT | CSARDRAGWSNQPQHF
TRBD1 | TRBJ1-5 | TRBV20-1 | many | TGCAGTGCTAGATCAACCGGGACAGTTAATCAGCCCCAGCATTTT | CSARSTGTVNQPQHF
. | TRBJ2-3 | TRBV20-1 | many | TGCAGTGCCTTCTCTTTCCGAAAGAGCACAGATACGCAGTATTTT | CSAFSFRKSTDTQYF
TRBD1 | TRBJ1-3 | TRBV12-3/TRBV12-4 | few | TGTGCCAGCAGTTTGAGACAGGGAACTGGAAACACCATATATTTT | CASSLRQGTGNTIYF
. | TRBJ1-2 | TRBV7-9 | . | TGTGCCAGCAGCTTTGCGGATTTCGTTAACTATGGCTACACCTTC | CASSFADFVNYGYTF
TRBD1 | TRBJ2-5 | TRBV27 | many | TGTGCCAGCAGTTCCCCCGGGACAGGGATGGAGACCCAGTACTTC | CASSSPGTGMETQYF
. | TRBJ2-7 | TRBV7-2 | many | TGTGCCAGCAGCCCAACAGGGACTTACTCCTACGAGCAGTACTTC | CASSPTGTYSYEQYF
TRBD1 | TRBJ2-5 | TRBV20-1 | many | TGCAGTGCTAGAGATTGGGACAGGGGACGGGAGACCCAGTACTTC | CSARDWDRGRETQYF
. | TRBJ2-1 | TRBV5-1 | many | TGCGCCAGCAGCACAGGGGGGGTCAACGTCAATGAGCAGTTCTTC | CASSTGGVNVNEQFF
. | TRBJ1-1 | TRBV9 | few | TGTGCCAGCAGCGTTCGAGAAGCCCTGACCCGGGCTTTCTTT | CASSVREALTRAFF
. | TRBJ2-3 | TRBV12-3/TRBV12-4 | . | TGTGCCAGCAGAACGGCTAGAGCAGATACGCAGTATTTT | CASRTARADTQYF
TRBD1 | TRBJ2-7 | TRBV6-5 | few | TGTGCCAGCAGCACAGGGGGCGCCTACAATGAGCAGTACTTC | CASSTGGAYNEQYF
TRBD1 | TRBJ2-7 | TRBV7-2 | many | TGTGCCAGCAGCCATCTGGGACAGGTTGATCTATACGAGCAGTACTTC | CASSHLGQVDLYEQYF
TRBD2 | TRBJ2-5 | TRBV30 | few | TGTGCCTGGAGTGTGGCTAGCGGGGGGTCCGCGGAGACCCAGTACTTC | CAWSVASGGSAETQYF
. | TRBJ2-3 | TRBV29-1 | . | TGCAGCGGAGCCCTTCCTGACAGGAGAGGCGGGGCAGATACGCAGTATTTT | CSGALPDRRGGADTQYF
TRBD2 | TRBJ2-7 | TRBV5-1 | . | TGCGCCAGCAGCTGGGGACTAGCTTACTACGAGCAGTACTTC | CASSWGLAYYEQYF
TRBD1 | TRBJ2-7 | TRBV7-2 | many | TGTGCCAGCAGCCCACAGGGGGGCACTAACTACGAGCAGTACTTC | CASSPQGGTNYEQYF
. | TRBJ2-2 | TRBV14 | once | TGTGCCAGCAGCCAAGATGGGGCAGAAGGGCGGGAGCTGTTTTTT | CASSQDGAEGRELFF
. | TRBJ1-1 | TRBV30 | . | TGTGCCTGGAGTGTGCGGGCGGATTTGAACACTGAAGCTTTCTTT | CAWSVRADLNTEAFF
TRBD2 | TRBJ2-3 | TRBV29-1 | many | TGCAGCGTTGAATTAGGGGCGGGGAGGGTTTCAGATACGCAGTATTTT | CSVELGAGRVSDTQYF
. | TRBJ2-7 | TRBV12-3/TRBV12-4 | many | TGTGCCAGCGGAGAATCGGTCGGCGAGCAGTACTTC | CASGESVGEQYF
. | TRBJ2-7 | TRBV20-1 | many | TGCAGTGCTTTATCACCTAGGTCCGGGTACGAGCAGTACTTC | CSALSPRSGYEQYF
. | TRBJ2-1 | TRBV20-1 | . | TGCAGTGCTTCTCCCCTCAGCGGGCGGAATGAGCAGTTCTTC | CSASPLSGRNEQFF
TRBD1 | TRBJ2-7 | TRBV12-3/TRBV12-4 | . | TGTGCCAGCAGCCGACAGGGCTGGTCCTACGAGCAGTACTTC | CASSRQGWSYEQYF
TRBD2 | TRBJ2-1 | TRBV19 | many | TGTGCCAGTAGAAATAGCGGGGGCTACAATGAGCAGTTCTTC | CASRNSGGYNEQFF
TRBD1 | TRBJ1-1 | TRBV20-1 | few | TGCAGTGCTAGAGTTCCGGGACAGGGGCAATCCGCTGAAGCTTTCTTT | CSARVPGQGQSAEAFF
TRBD1 | TRBJ1-4 | TRBV9 | . | TGTGCCAGCAGCGCCACAGGGGGCGCAGGCGAAAAACTGTTTTTT | CASSATGGAGEKLFF
. | TRBJ2-1 | TRBV5-1 | . | TGCGCCAGCAGCGGTAGAGGGGCTAGCTCCTACAATGAGCAGTTCTTC | CASSGRGASSYNEQFF
. | TRBJ1-5 | TRBV27 | few | TGTGCCAGCAGTTTATATGGGCCTGGCGGCAATCAGCCCCAGCATTTT | CASSLYGPGGNQPQHF
. | TRBJ1-2 | TRBV20-1 | many | TGCAGTGCTAGTCTCCTTGTAGGAGAAGGCTACACCTTC | CSASLLVGEGYTF
. | TRBJ1-2 | TRBV27 | many | TGTGCCAGCAGGTCAGGTCTCGGGGCCGTCGGCTACACCTTC | CASRSGLGAVGYTF
TRBD1 | TRBJ1-3 | TRBV20-1 | . | TGCAGTGCGACAGGGGTCCCTGGAAACACCATATATTTT | CSATGVPGNTIYF
. | TRBJ2-1 | TRBV7-7 | many | TGTGCCAGCAGCTTAGCGCCGGTGAGCTCCTACAATGAGCAGTTCTTC | CASSLAPVSSYNEQFF
. | TRBJ2-1 | TRBV7-9 | many | TGTGCCAGCAGCCCCCTTGCCGGGGGCAGTTACAATGAGCAGTTCTTC | CASSPLAGGSYNEQFF
TRBD2 | TRBJ2-1 | TRBV27 | few | TGTGCCAGCAACCAACTAGCGGGGGGGCGTGGTGAGCAGTTCTTC | CASNQLAGGRGEQFF
TRBD2 | TRBJ2-5 | TRBV7-2 | . | TGTGCCAGCAGCGAGGCCGGGACTAGCGTCCAAGAGACCCAGTACTTC | CASSEAGTSVQETQYF
. | TRBJ1-6 | TRBV7-2 | many | TGTGCCAGCAGCCCACGCTCCTATAATTCACCCCTCCACTTT | CASSPRSYNSPLHF
. | TRBJ1-3 | TRBV11-2 | . | TGTGCCAGCAGCTTAGAAAGGGGACGTACTGGAAACACCATATATTTT | CASSLERGRTGNTIYF
. | TRBJ2-5 | TRBV7-6 | many | TGTGCCAGCAGCTCAACGGGACCGACGGCGACCCAGTACTTC | CASSSTGPTATQYF
. | TRBJ1-5 | TRBV7-2 | . | TGTGCCAGCAGCTTAGGGCAACCGGGGTCCGAGCCCCAGCATTTT | CASSLGQPGSEPQHF
TRBD2 | TRBJ2-1 | TRBV6-1 | . | TGTGCCAGCATCCGCGGGACTAGCTCCCTCAATGAGCAGTTCTTC | CASIRGTSSLNEQFF
TRBD2 | TRBJ2-5 | TRBV20-1 | many | TGCAGTGCTAGGTTTGGGGTATCAGTTGGACTAGCGGGGGGAAAGACCCAGTACTTC | CSARFGVSVGLAGGKTQYF
. | TRBJ2-5 | TRBV20-1 | few | TGCAGTGCCGTACCCCCTTTGGCGGGTGAGACCCAGTACTTC | CSAVPPLAGETQYF
TRBD1 | TRBJ1-4 | TRBV5-6 | few | TGTGCCAGCAGCGTTACAGGGGGACAAAAACTGTTTTTT | CASSVTGGQKLFF
. | TRBJ2-3 | TRBV3-1 | many | TGTGCCAGCAGCCGAGGTCCGGCAGATACGCAGTATTTT | CASSRGPADTQYF
TRBD2 | TRBJ2-1 | TRBV15 | many | TGTGCCACCAGTACACTAGCGGGCCGATACAATGAGCAGTTCTTC | CATSTLAGRYNEQFF
. | TRBJ2-7 | TRBV5-6 | many | TGTGCCAGCAGCTTTTCGGCAGGGAGCTACGAGCAGTACTTC | CASSFSAGSYEQYF
. | TRBJ2-1 | TRBV5-1 | few | TGCGCCAGCAGCAGAGAGGGGGGGGGCAGCAATGAGCAGTTCTTC | CASSREGGGSNEQFF
TRBD2 | TRBJ2-3 | TRBV7-2 | . | TGTGCCAGCAGCTTAACGCCAGCGGGAGGGCCTAGAGATACGCAGTATTTT | CASSLTPAGGPRDTQYF
. | TRBJ2-7 | TRBV20-1 | . | TGCAGTGCTACCGCTCGCCATCATCACAGGGTGAGATACGAGCAGTACTTC | CSATARHHHRVRYEQYF
. | TRBJ1-1 | TRBV11-2 | . | TGTGCCAGCAGCTGGGGCAGGGGCCGAACTGAAGCTTTCTTT | CASSWGRGRTEAFF
TRBD1 | TRBJ2-7 | TRBV7-2 | . | TGTGCCAGCAGCCTAGACAGGGCCACCTCCTACGAGCAGTACTTC | CASSLDRATSYEQYF
. | TRBJ2-7 | TRBV7-9 | many | TGTGCCAGCAGCCCAAACTTTCATCGGGACGTTGCCTACGAGCAGTACTTC | CASSPNFHRDVAYEQYF
. | TRBJ1-4 | TRBV25-1 | . | TGTGCCTGCAGTGATAACTGGGGGACGAGGGGAACAACTAATGAAAAACTGTTTTTT | CACSDNWGTRGTTNEKLFF
. | TRBJ1-6 | TRBV6-6 | . | TGTGCCAGCAGTTACTCGTCACCACCCCTCCACTTT | CASSYSSPPLHF